The 23 T cell receptor beta chains reported below all come from one sample, sequenced in a study of blood T cell repertoires in COVID-19. Produced via immunoSEQ multiplex PCR; TCRdb's table is partial and in-frame only. The sample shows 200,000 to 250,000 clones, more than 70% of them seen only once. Sequenced input: peripheral blood. The receptors shown here come from a human donor in a cohort sampled during active COVID-19.

The V gene is TRBV5-5, the J gene TRBJ2-1; 7 bases map to TRBD1. Germline-derived CDR1 and CDR2 are SGHKS and YYEKEE (reference sequence). The V segment lost 5 bases and the J segment 2 bases; nucleotides outside the gene matches: 4. The CDR3 covers 14 residues. The DNA of the CDR3 is TGTGCCAGCAGTGGGACAGCTACCTACAATGAGCAGTTCTTC. Residues: CASSGTATYNEQFF.

The V and J genes are TRBV5-1 and TRBJ2-3; TRBD2 agrees at 9 bases. This CDR3 is built from 18 residues. Germline V gene data show CDR1 as SGHRS and CDR2 as YFSETQ. Trimming removed 1 base from V and 3 bases from J; junction bases left unmatched: 12. The CDR3 reads CASSLFSGRSGETDTQYF. The CDR3 DNA sequence: TGCGCCAGCAGCTTGTTTAGCGGGAGATCTGGTGAGACAGATACGCAGTATTTT. Based on the CDR3 plus reference TRBV5-1 and TRBJ2-3, the full variable domain is KAGVTQTPRYLIKTRGQQVTLSCSPISGHRSVSWYQQTPGQGLQFLFEYFSETQRNKGNFPGRFSGRQFSNSRSEMNVSTLELGDSALYLCASSLFSGRSGETDTQYFGPGTRLTVL.

This clone was recorded a few times. The chain has TRBV19 and TRBJ2-7; a possible D gene is TRBD1 (6 bases). The CDR3 spans 14 residues. CDR1 and CDR2 (germline): LNHDA, SQIVND (reference sequence). V was cut by 3 bases and J by 7 bases, with 16 bases left in between. The CDR3 region has the DNA TGTGCCAGTAGTATTAGTGGACAGAGCTATGAGCAGTACTTC. Its protein product is CASSISGQSYEQYF.

The CDR3 loop reads CASSRDRGLAGAFF. CDR3 DNA sequence: TGTGCCAGCAGCAGGGACAGGGGCCTCGCTGGAGCTTTCTTT. The genes are TRBV11-2 and TRBJ1-1, with 10 bases that match TRBD1. The CDR3 is 14 amino acids. The ends lost 5 bases at V and 10 bases at J; junction bases unmatched: 10. CDR1 and CDR2 from the germline V gene are SGHAT and FQNNGV.

The chain carries TRBV19 and TRBJ1-6; no clear D. V lost 5 bases, J lost 6 bases, and 17 bases lay in between. Germline-derived CDR1 and CDR2 are LNHDA and SQIVND (reference sequence). The CDR3 loop spans 16 amino acids. The CDR3 region has the DNA TGTGCCAGTAGTGTAAACTACGATACGGGTAATTCACCCCTCCACTTT. This sequence encodes CASSVNYDTGNSPLHF.

The rearrangement joins TRBV24-1 to TRBJ1-5; tentatively, D is TRBD1 (5 bases). The CDR3 contains 17 residues. Germline loops: CDR1 KGHDR, CDR2 SFDVKD. Trimming pared 6 bases from V and 0 bases from J, leaving 17 bases between. This chain's CDR3 is CATSPIGGQSSNQPQHF. CDR3 nucleotide sequence: TGTGCCACCAGTCCGATAGGCGGACAATCTAGCAATCAGCCCCAGCATTTT.

This clone has ten or more counts. This chain uses TRBV6-1 with TRBJ2-3; 13 positions match TRBD2. Germline V gene sequence: CDR1 MNHNS, CDR2 SASEGT. Trimming took 0 bases from V and 14 from J; bases not matched to a gene: 5. The CDR3 spans 14 residues. CDR3 DNA: TGTGCCAGCAGTGAAGCGCGGGGACTAGCGGGGTGGTATTTT. It translates to CASSEARGLAGWYF.

This chain connects TRBV5-1 to TRBJ1-2; TRBD1 might be the D (5 bases). The V gene's germline CDR1 is SGHRS and CDR2 YFSETQ. The CDR3 is 14 residues long. The V and J ends lost 2 bases and 0 bases respectively, with 8 bases between them. CDR3 nucleotide sequence: TGCGCCAGCAGCTTACAGGACACTAACTATGGCTACACCTTC. This translates into CASSLQDTNYGYTF.

This clone came up once. The V gene is TRBV28, the J gene TRBJ2-7; D is ambiguous. The CDR3 extends over 13 amino acids. Trimming pared 3 bases from V and 1 base from J, leaving 7 bases between. Germline V gene sequence: CDR1 MDHEN, CDR2 SYDVKM. The CDR3 DNA sequence: TGTGCCAGCAGTTTCCGCAGGTCCTACGAGCAGTACTTC. This gives the protein CASSFRRSYEQYF.

This chain uses TRBV6-2 or TRBV6-3 with TRBJ2-7; a weak D match, TRBD2 (6 bases). This CDR3 region has 15 residues. Germline V gene lookup returns CDR1 MNHEY and CDR2 SVGEGT. V lost 0 bases to trimming and J lost 0 bases, with 9 bases between them. Here the CDR3 reads CASSYSDGSSYEQYF. CDR3 sequence (DNA): TGTGCCAGCAGTTACTCGGACGGGAGCTCCTACGAGCAGTACTTC.

The chain joins TRBV14 to TRBJ2-1; 9 bases line up with TRBD2. The J segment lost 6 bases and the V segment lost 5 bases, leaving 8 bases of the junction unmatched. CDR3 length equals 15 residues. CDR1 and CDR2 from the germline V gene are SGHDN and FVKESK. The CDR3: CASSEPGLAVNEQFF. DNA for the CDR3: TGTGCCAGCAGCGAACCGGGACTAGCTGTCAATGAGCAGTTCTTC. Full variable domain (outside the CDR3, taken from reference TRBV14 and TRBJ2-1): EAGVTQFPSHSVIEKGQTVTLRCDPISGHDNLYWYRRVMGKEIKFLLHFVKESKQDESGMPNNRFLAERTGGTYSTLKVQPAELEDSGVYFCASSEPGLAVNEQFFGPGTRLTVL.

This clone was seen just once. The genes are TRBV5-1 and TRBJ2-1; 7 nucleotides agree with TRBD2. V was clipped by 4 bases and J by 9 bases; unmatched bases: 13. Germline-derived CDR1 and CDR2 are SGHRS and YFSETQ. The CDR3 length is 15 residues. The DNA of the CDR3 is TGCGCCAGCAGCACCAGCGGGACCCGGCAAGGTGAGCAGTTCTTC. Translation: CASSTSGTRQGEQFF.

The V call is TRBV6-5, the J call TRBJ1-1, with 9 bases aligning to TRBD1. Germline CDR1 MNHEY, CDR2 SVGAGI. This CDR3 region has 15 residues. The J segment lost 1 base and the V segment lost 5 bases, leaving 5 bases of the junction unmatched. The CDR3, as DNA: TGTGCCAGCAGTCCTTGGGACAGGGAGAACACTGAAGCTTTCTTT. This gives the protein CASSPWDRENTEAFF.

J is TRBJ2-3 and V is TRBV28, with TRBD2 matching over 7 bases. V was clipped by 10 bases and J by 3 bases; unmatched bases: 13. CDR3 length: 15 amino acids. Germline CDR1 and CDR2: MDHEN and SYDVKM. The CDR3 sequence is CATNRRAGFTDTQYF. The CDR3, as DNA: TGTGCCACAAATAGGAGAGCGGGATTTACAGATACGCAGTATTTT.

This clone was seen a few times. The chain combines TRBV3-1 (or the pseudogene TRBV3-2) with TRBJ2-4, with 12 bases lining up with TRBD2. Trimming removed 2 bases from V and 1 base from J; junction bases left unmatched: 3. The length of the CDR3 is 17 residues. CDR1 is LGHDT and CDR2 is YNNKEL in the germline V gene (reference sequence). For the CDR3, the DNA is TGTGCCAGCAGCCAACTTCTAGCGGGAGGGGCCAAAAACATTCAGTACTTC. As protein: CASSQLLAGGAKNIQYF.

The chain links TRBV4-3 to TRBJ1-6; the match to TRBD1 covers 7 bases. CDR3 size: 15 residues. Trimming took 1 base from V and 7 from J; bases not matched to a gene: 4. Looked up from germline, CDR1 is LGHNA and CDR2 is YSLEER. For the CDR3, the DNA is TGCGCCAGCAGCCAAGTAGAGGGGGCAAATTCACCCCTCCACTTT. It codes for CASSQVEGANSPLHF.

This clone was detected only once. The V and J genes are TRBV5-1 and TRBJ1-5; D not certain. Trimming shortened V by 1 base and J by 4 bases, and 6 bases separated the two germline ends. There are 13 residues in the CDR3. From germline, CDR1 is SGHRS and CDR2 YFSETQ. CDR3 loop: CASSLRENQPQHF. CDR3 nucleotide sequence: TGCGCCAGCAGCTTGAGGGAGAATCAGCCCCAGCATTTT.

This chain links TRBV7-9 with TRBJ1-4, with D unresolved. The CDR3 sequence is 16 residues long. CDR1 is SEHNR, CDR2 FQNEAQ, per germline (reference sequence). V lost 4 bases to trimming and J lost 5 bases, with 17 bases between them. The CDR3: CASSSVEGAMNEKLFF. The CDR3 nucleotides are TGTGCCAGCAGCTCGGTTGAGGGAGCCATGAATGAAAAACTGTTTTTT.

V is TRBV6-5 and J is TRBJ2-4, with 12 bases lining up with TRBD2. The CDR3 is made up of 15 amino acids. Germline V CDR1 and CDR2: MNHEY, SVGAGI. V was clipped by 5 bases and J by 4 bases; unmatched bases: 3. The CDR3 DNA reads as TGTGCCAGCAGTCCCGGGACTAGCGGGAAAAACATTCAGTACTTC. Translating it yields CASSPGTSGKNIQYF.

The chain links TRBV24-1 to TRBJ2-5; TRBD2 agrees at 10 bases. Trimming removed 3 bases from V and 5 bases from J; junction bases left unmatched: 20. Germline V lookup: CDR1 KGHDR, CDR2 SFDVKD. This CDR3 has 20 amino acids. The chain's CDR3 is CATSDRGSKTSSGSGETQYF. The CDR3 coding sequence is TGTGCCACCAGTGATCGCGGGTCAAAAACTTCTAGCGGGAGTGGGGAGACCCAGTACTTC.

The chain has TRBV2 and TRBJ1-4; 8 nucleotides match TRBD1. J was trimmed by 3 bases and V by 3 bases; bases with no gene match: 3. The CDR3 has 15 residues. Germline V gene sequence: CDR1 SNHLY, CDR2 FYNNEI. The CDR3 is CASSDVQGANEKLFF. CDR3 coding DNA: TGTGCCAGCAGTGATGTACAGGGGGCTAATGAAAAACTGTTTTTT.

This clone appeared a few times. V gene TRBV4-2 combines with J gene TRBJ1-5, with 10 bases aligning to TRBD1. This CDR3 is 17 amino acids long. Losses at the gene ends were 1 base for V and 4 bases for J; bases not matched to a gene: 7. Per germline, CDR1 LGHNA and CDR2 YNFKEQ. The CDR3 protein is CASSQAPRDRGNQPQHF. CDR3 coding DNA: TGTGCCAGCAGCCAAGCTCCCAGGGACAGGGGAAATCAGCCCCAGCATTTT.

This chain's CDR3 is CARSTSLPVYRSTF. DNA of the CDR3: TGTGCCAGAAGCACCTCGCTGCCAGTTTATCGGAGCACCTTC. The genes are TRBV5-3 and TRBJ1-2; D is unclear. TRBV5-3 is an open reading frame whose function is uncertain. V was cut by 4 bases and J by 13 bases, with 23 bases left in between. This CDR3 comprises 14 residues.